Sequencing of this T cell receptor beta chain was carried out in a study of T cell changes during pregnancy in multiple sclerosis (dated 2019 in TCRdb). Regarding the study in general: In women with multiple sclerosis, the researchers looked at how the T cell repertoire shifted as pregnancy progressed.

Library method: the immunoSEQ multiplex PCR assay. TCRdb re-hosts the immuneACCESS table, in-frame sequences only. Its copies lack some clones; in the studies checked, an unresolved V gene accounts for under half of them, and the cause for the rest is not known. The sample data list under 80,000 clones, and approximately 94% of these were observed just once. In total, the top ten clones hold less than 0.6% of the sample. Including cysteine and phenylalanine, the CDR3 has 16 amino acids. The DNA shown is the 48-base CDR3, in frame from base 1. The V and J ends are trimmed by 2 bases and 6 bases, leaving 18 bases between them. CDR1 and CDR2 are read off the germline V gene (reference sequence) as LNHDA and SQIVND. With respect to this clone: Its target antigen remains unknown. Base qualities are missing; no much larger clone stands one base away.

Source: peripheral blood, taken in the third trimester of pregnancy. This sequence originates from a female donor with multiple sclerosis, enrolled in a pregnancy study. The chain uses TRBV19 and TRBJ2-3; the D region possibly corresponds to TRBD1 (6 bases align). The CDR3 region reads CASSIRARQAGDTQYF. The sequenced DNA is TGTGCCAGTAGTATACGGGCCCGACAGGCCGGGGATACGCAGTATTTT.